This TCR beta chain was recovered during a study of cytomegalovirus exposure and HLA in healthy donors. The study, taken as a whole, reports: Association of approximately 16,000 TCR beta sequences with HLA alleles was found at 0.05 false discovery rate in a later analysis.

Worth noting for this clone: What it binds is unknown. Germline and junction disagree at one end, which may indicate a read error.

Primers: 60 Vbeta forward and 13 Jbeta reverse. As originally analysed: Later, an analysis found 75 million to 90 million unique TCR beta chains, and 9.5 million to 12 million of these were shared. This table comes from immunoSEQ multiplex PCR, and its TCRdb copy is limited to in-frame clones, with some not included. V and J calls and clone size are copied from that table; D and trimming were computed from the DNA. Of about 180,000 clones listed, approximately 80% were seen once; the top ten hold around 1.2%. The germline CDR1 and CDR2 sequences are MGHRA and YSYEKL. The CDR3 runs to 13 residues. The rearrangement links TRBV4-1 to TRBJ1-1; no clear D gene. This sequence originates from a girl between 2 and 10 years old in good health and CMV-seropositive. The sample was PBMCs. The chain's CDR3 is CASSPGVNTEAFF. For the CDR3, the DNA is TGTGCCAGCAGCCCCGGGGTGAACACTGAAGCTTTCTTT.